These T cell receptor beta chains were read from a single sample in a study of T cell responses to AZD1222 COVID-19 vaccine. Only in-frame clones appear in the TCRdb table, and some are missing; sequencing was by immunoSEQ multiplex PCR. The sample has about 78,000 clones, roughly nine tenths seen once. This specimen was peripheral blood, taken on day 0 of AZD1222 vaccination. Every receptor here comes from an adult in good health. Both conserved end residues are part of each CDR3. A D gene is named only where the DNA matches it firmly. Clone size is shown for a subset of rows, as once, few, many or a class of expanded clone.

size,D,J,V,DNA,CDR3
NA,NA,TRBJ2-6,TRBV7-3,TGTGCCAGCAAGCTGGGAGGCTCTGGGGCCAACGTCCTGACTTTC,CASKLGGSGANVLTF
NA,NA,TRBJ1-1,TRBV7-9,TGTGCCAGCAGCTTGACAGGGAACACTGAAGCTTTCTTT,CASSLTGNTEAFF
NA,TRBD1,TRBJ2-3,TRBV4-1,TGCGCCAGCAGCCCTCAGGGACAGGGCGGAGATACGCAGTATTTT,CASSPQGQGGDTQYF
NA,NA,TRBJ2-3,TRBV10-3,TGTGCCATCACTGAGGGGGGGAATACGCAGTATTTT,CAITEGGNTQYF
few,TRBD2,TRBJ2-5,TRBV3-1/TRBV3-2,TGTGCCAGCAGCCTAGGGACTAGCGGGTCGGAGACCCAGTACTTC,CASSLGTSGSETQYF
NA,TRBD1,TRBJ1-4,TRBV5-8,TGTGCCAGCAGCTCGGGCAGGACAGGGGGAATGGAAAAACTGTTTTTT,CASSSGRTGGMEKLFF
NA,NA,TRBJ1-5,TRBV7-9,TGTGCCAGCAGCTTTAGGGGTCAGCCCCAGCATTTT,CASSFRGQPQHF
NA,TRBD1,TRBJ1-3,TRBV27,TGTGCCAGCAGTCCGACAGGGGCATACGGAAACACCATATATTTT,CASSPTGAYGNTIYF
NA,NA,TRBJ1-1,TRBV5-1,TGCGCCAGCAGCCCCCCGGTGGGGGCATCGAACACTGAAGCTTTCTTT,CASSPPVGASNTEAFF
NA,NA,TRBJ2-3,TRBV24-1,TGTGCCACCAGTGATGCGGCTACTAGCACAGATACGCAGTATTTT,CATSDAATSTDTQYF
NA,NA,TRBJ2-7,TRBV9,TGTGCCAGTTCTGAGGCTTTGGGAAACTACGAGCAGTACTTC,CASSEALGNYEQYF
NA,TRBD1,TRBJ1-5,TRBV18,TGTGCCAGCTCACCAGGGACAGTTGATCAGCCCCAGCATTTT,CASSPGTVDQPQHF
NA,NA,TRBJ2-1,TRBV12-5,TGTGCTAGTGGTTTCGGAGACGGTTTTTTCGATGAGCAGTTCTTC,CASGFGDGFFDEQFF
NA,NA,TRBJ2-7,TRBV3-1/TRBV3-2,TGTGCCAGCAGCCAAGATTTGGGGGTTTCCTACGAGCAGTACTTC,CASSQDLGVSYEQYF
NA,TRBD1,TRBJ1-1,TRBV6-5,TGTGCCAGCACCCCTGGACAGGGGGCTGTTGGAGCTTTCTTT,CASTPGQGAVGAFF
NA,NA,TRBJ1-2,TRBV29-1,TGCAGCGTTGAAGCTAGGCAGGGGCGGACTGGCTATGGCTACACCTTC,CSVEARQGRTGYGYTF
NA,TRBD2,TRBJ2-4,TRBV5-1,TGCGCCAGCAGCTTGGGACTAGCGGGAGGGCCGGGGAACATTCAGTACTTC,CASSLGLAGGPGNIQYF
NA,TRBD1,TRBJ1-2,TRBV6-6,TGTGCCAGTTTAAGGACAGGGCAGGACTATGGCTACACCTTC,CASLRTGQDYGYTF
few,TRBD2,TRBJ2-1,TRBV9,TGTGCCAGCAGCGTTAGCGGGTTCTCCTACAATGAGCAGTTCTTC,CASSVSGFSYNEQFF
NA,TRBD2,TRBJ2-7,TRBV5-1,TGCGCCAGCAGCTTGGTGCTAGCGGGACCCTACGAGCAGTACTTC,CASSLVLAGPYEQYF
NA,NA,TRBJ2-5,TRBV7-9,TGTGCCAGCAGCCTTGGGGGGGCTGACCAAGAGACCCAGTACTTC,CASSLGGADQETQYF
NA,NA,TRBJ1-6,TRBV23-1,TGCGCCAGCAGTCACCCGGACCCATATAATTCACCCCTCCACTTT,CASSHPDPYNSPLHF
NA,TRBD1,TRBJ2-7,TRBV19,TGTGCCAGTATTTCGAACAGGGGACCCTACGAGCAGTACTTC,CASISNRGPYEQYF
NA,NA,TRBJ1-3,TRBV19,TGTGCCAGTAGTGGAGGCTCTGGAAACACCATATATTTT,CASSGGSGNTIYF
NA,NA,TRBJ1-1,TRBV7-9,TGTGCCAGCACAACCAACAGGAACACTGAAGCTTTCTTT,CASTTNRNTEAFF
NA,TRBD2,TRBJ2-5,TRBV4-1,TGCGCCAGCAGCCAAGAAATTGCTAGCGGGGCCCACGAGACCCAGTACTTC,CASSQEIASGAHETQYF
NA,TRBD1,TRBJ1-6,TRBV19,TGTGCCAGTAGTCCAGGACAGGGGAAACTTTCACCCCTCCACTTT,CASSPGQGKLSPLHF
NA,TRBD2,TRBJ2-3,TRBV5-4,TGTGCCAGCAGCCTCGTCTCTAGCGGGAGTTCAGATACGCAGTATTTT,CASSLVSSGSSDTQYF
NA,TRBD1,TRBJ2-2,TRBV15,TGTGCCACCAGCCGACCAGACAGGGGGCGTTTAACCGGGGAGCTGTTTTTT,CATSRPDRGRLTGELFF
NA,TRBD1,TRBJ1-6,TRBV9,TGTGCCAGCAGCGCCACCCCCGGACAGGGGGCTTTATCACCCCTCCACTTT,CASSATPGQGALSPLHF
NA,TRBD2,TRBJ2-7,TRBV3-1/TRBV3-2,TGTGCCAGCAGCCAAGTAGCGGGGGCCTACGAGCAGTACTTC,CASSQVAGAYEQYF
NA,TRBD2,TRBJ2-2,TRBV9,TGTGCCAGCAGCCCACTAGCGGGAGGATCGGGAAACACCGGGGAGCTGTTTTTT,CASSPLAGGSGNTGELFF
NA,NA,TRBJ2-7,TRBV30,TGTGCCTGGATCCCCGCCGGACCCCGCGAGGAGCAGTACTTC,CAWIPAGPREEQYF
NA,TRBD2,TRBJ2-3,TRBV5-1,TGCGCCAGCAGCTTGGCTAGCGGGAGGGCCTGGTCAGATACGCAGTATTTT,CASSLASGRAWSDTQYF
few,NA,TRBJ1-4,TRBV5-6,TGTGCCAGCAGCTCCTCCAGGGATTTTGGTAATGAAAAACTGTTTTTT,CASSSSRDFGNEKLFF
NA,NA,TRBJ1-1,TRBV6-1,TGTGCCAGCAGTGAAAGGTCCCTGTGGGGGTCTGGGAACACTGAAGCTTTCTTT,CASSERSLWGSGNTEAFF
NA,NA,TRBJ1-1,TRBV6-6,TGTGCCAGCAGTTCTGTGAACACTGAAGCTTTCTTT,CASSSVNTEAFF
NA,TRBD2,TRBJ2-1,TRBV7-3,TGTGCCAGCAGCTTAAGACCCCCACTAGCGGGAATAGTGGATGAGCAGTTCTTC,CASSLRPPLAGIVDEQFF
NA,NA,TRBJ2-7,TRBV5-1,TGCGCCAGCAGCGCCAGGACGTCAGGGGGGCCATCACCCATCGAGCAGTACTTC,CASSARTSGGPSPIEQYF
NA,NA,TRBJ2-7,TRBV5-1,TGCGCCAGCAGCTTGGAGTGGGGTGGTCGCTCCTACGAGCAGTACTTC,CASSLEWGGRSYEQYF
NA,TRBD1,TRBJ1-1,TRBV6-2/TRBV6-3,TGTGCCAGCAGTCTGTTGACAGGGGGAACTGAAGCTTTCTTT,CASSLLTGGTEAFF
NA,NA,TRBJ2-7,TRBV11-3,TGTGCCAGCAGCTTACTCAGGGGTTACTCCTACGAGCAGTACTTC,CASSLLRGYSYEQYF
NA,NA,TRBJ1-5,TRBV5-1,TGCGCCAGCAGCTTGGACGTGGGCCAGCCCCAGCATTTT,CASSLDVGQPQHF
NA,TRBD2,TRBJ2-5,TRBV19,TGTGCCAGTAGTATGGGGCTAGCGGTTGAAGAGACCCAGTACTTC,CASSMGLAVEETQYF
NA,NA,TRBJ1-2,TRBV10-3,TGTGCCACAACGGCGGACAGTGTGGATGGCTACACCTTC,CATTADSVDGYTF
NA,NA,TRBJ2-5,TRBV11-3,TGTGCCAGCAGCTTAAGCCCCCAAGAGACCCAGTACTTC,CASSLSPQETQYF
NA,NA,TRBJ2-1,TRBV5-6,TGTGCCAGCAGCTCCATCTACAATGAGCAGTTCTTC,CASSSIYNEQFF
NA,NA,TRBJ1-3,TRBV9,TGTGCCAGCAGCGGAGGAACCTCTGGAAACACCATATATTTT,CASSGGTSGNTIYF
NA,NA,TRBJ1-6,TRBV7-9,TGTGCCAGCAGCGACCCGACTGGTTCATCCCTCCACTTT,CASSDPTGSSLHF
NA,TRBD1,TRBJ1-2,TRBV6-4,TGTGCCAGCAGTACAGGGACAGGAGGTGGCTACACCTTC,CASSTGTGGGYTF